The following is a TCR beta chain sequence with its context. Per the authors' pipeline: Reference gene primer amplification yielded estimated nucleated cell counts. Sequenced by immunoSEQ multiplex PCR; TCRdb stores in-frame clones only, minus some. That table supplies the V and J calls and clone size; D and trimming were determined from the DNA. Of more than 85,000 clones detected, roughly 80% appear once; the ten largest clones hold about 4.2%. These data originate in a study of blood T cell repertoires in COVID-19. Study-wide background: The samples span acute and convalescent COVID-19 from the United States, Italy and Spain. Sources were T cells, B-cell-depleted T cells, or PBMCs; the material itself was cDNA or gDNA.

The sequence was obtained from a woman aged 45-65 years with acute or convalescent COVID-19. Sequencing was performed on peripheral blood.

Written as DNA, the CDR3 is TGTGCCAGCAGATCCCCAGGGATCCAAGAGACCCAGTACTTC. Its translation: CASRSPGIQETQYF. The V call is TRBV6-6, the J call TRBJ2-5; perhaps TRBD1 as D (5 bases). Germline values: CDR1 MNHNY, CDR2 SVGAGI (reference sequence). V was pared by 6 bases and J by 1 base, with 12 bases between. CDR3 size: 14 residues.